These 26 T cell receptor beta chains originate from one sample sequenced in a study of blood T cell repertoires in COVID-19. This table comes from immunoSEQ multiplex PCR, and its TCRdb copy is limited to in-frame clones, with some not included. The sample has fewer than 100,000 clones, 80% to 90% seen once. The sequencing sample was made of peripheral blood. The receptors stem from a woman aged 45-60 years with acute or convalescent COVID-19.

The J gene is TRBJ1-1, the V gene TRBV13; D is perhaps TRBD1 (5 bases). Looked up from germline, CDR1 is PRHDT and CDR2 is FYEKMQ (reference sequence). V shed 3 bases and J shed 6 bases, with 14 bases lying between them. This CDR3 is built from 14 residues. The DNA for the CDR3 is TGTGCCAGCAGCTTCGGCGGAGGGGACGCTGAAGCTTTCTTT. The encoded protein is CASSFGGGDAEAFF.

The CDR3 sequence: CASSDTSGGAEFF. The CDR3 DNA reads TGTGCCAGCAGCGACACTAGCGGGGGGGCAGAGTTCTTC. The chain uses TRBV9 and TRBJ2-1; TRBD2 matches at 13 bases. The CDR3 has 13 residues. The germline CDR1 and CDR2 sequences are SGDLS and YYNGEE. Losses at the gene ends were 3 bases for V and 14 bases for J; bases not matched to a gene: 5.

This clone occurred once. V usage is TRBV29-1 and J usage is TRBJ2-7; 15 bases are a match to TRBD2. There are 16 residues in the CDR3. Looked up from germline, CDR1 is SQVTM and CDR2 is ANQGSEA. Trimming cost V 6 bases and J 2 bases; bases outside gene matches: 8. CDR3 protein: CSVAGLAGGKAYEQYF. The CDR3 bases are TGCAGCGTAGCCGGACTAGCGGGAGGGAAAGCCTACGAGCAGTACTTC.

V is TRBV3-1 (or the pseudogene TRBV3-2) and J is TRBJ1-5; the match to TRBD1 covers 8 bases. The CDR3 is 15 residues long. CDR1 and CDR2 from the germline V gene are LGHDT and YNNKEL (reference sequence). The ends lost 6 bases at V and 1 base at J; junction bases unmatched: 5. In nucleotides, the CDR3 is TGTGCCAGCAGGATACAGGGGGACAGCAATCAGCCCCAGCATTTT. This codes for CASRIQGDSNQPQHF.

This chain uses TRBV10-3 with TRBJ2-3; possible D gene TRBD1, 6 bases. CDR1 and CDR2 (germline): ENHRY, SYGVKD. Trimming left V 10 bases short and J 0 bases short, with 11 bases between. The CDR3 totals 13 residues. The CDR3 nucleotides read TGTGCCACCCGGACAGATAGCACAGATACGCAGTATTTT. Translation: CATRTDSTDTQYF.

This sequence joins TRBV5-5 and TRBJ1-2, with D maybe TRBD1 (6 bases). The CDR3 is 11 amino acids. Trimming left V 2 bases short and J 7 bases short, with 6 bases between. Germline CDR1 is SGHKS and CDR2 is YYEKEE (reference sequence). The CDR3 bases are TGTGCCAGCAGCTTACAGGGTGGCTACACCTTC. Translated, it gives CASSLQGGYTF.

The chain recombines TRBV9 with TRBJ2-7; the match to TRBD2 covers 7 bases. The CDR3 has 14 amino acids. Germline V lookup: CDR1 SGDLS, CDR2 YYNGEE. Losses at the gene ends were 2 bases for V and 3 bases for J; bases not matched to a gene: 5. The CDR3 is CASSVATGGYEQYF. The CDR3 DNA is TGTGCCAGCAGCGTCGCGACGGGAGGCTACGAGCAGTACTTC. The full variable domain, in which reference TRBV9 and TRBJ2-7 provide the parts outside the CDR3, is DSGVTQTPKHLITATGQRVTLRCSPRSGDLSVYWYQQSLDQGLQFLIQYYNGEERAKGNILERFSAQQFPDLHSELNLSSLELGDSALYFCASSVATGGYEQYFGPGTRLTVT.

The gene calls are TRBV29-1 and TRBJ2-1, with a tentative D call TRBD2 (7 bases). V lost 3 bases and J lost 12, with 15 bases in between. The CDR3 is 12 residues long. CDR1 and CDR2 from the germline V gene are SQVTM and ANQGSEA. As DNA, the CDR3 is TGCAGCGTTGACAGGGGAGGGTGGGGGCAGTTCTTC. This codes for CSVDRGGWGQFF.

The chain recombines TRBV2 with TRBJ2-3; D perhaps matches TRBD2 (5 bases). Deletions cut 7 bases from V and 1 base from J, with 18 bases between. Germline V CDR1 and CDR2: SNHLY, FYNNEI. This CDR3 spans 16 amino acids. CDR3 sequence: CASNIGRGIGTDTQYF. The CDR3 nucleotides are TGTGCCAGCAATATAGGAAGAGGGATTGGCACAGATACGCAGTATTTT.

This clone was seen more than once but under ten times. CDR3 sequence: CASHPGQTYEQYF. CDR3 bases: TGTGCCAGCCACCCGGGACAGACCTACGAGCAGTACTTC. The rearrangement joins TRBV28 to TRBJ2-7; 7 bases align to TRBD1. The V and J ends lost 8 bases and 2 bases, in that order; junction bases with no gene match: 6. CDR1 and CDR2 (germline): MDHEN, SYDVKM. There are 13 residues in the CDR3.

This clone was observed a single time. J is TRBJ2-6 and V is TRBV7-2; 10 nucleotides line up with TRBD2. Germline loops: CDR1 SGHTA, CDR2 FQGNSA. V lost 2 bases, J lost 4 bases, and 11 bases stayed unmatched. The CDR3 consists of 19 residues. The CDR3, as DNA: TGTGCCAGCAGCTTACGCCTAGCGGGAGTACACTCCGGGGCCAACGTCCTGACTTTC. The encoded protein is CASSLRLAGVHSGANVLTF.

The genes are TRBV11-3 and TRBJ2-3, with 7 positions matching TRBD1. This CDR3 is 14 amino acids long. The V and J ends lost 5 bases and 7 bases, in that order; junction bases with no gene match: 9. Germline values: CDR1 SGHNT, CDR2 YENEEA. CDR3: CASSRGDSKYTQYF. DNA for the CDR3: TGTGCCAGCAGCCGTGGGGACAGCAAATATACGCAGTATTTT.

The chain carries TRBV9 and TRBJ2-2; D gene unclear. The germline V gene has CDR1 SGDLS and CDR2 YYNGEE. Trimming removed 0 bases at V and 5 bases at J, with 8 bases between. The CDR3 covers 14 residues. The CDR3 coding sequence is TGTGCCAGCAGCGTAGGGCAGAGGACCGGGGAGCTGTTTTTT. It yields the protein CASSVGQRTGELFF.

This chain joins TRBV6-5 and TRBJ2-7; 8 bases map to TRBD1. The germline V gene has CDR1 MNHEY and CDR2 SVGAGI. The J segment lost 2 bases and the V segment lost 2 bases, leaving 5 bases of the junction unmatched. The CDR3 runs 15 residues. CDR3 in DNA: TGTGCCAGCAGTTACAAGTCGACAGGGGCCTACGAGCAGTACTTC. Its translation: CASSYKSTGAYEQYF.

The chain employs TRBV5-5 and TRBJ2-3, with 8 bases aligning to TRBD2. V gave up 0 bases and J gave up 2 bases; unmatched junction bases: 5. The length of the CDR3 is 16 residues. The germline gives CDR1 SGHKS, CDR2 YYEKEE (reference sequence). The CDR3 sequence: CASSLVAGGSTDTQYF. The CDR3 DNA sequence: TGTGCCAGCAGCTTGGTTGCGGGGGGTTCCACAGATACGCAGTATTTT.

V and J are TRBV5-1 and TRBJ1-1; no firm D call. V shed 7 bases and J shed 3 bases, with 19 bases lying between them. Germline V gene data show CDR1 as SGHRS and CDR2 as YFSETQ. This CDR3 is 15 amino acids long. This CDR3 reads CASARPKGGDTEAFF. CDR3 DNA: TGCGCCAGCGCCCGCCCAAAAGGCGGGGACACTGAAGCTTTCTTT.

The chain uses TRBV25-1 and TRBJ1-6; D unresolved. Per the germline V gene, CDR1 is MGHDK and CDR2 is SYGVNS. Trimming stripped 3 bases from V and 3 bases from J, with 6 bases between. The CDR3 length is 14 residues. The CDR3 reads CASSDRLYNSPLHF. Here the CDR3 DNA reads TGTGCCAGCAGTGACCGACTCTATAATTCACCCCTCCACTTT.

The CDR3 DNA reads as TGTGCCAGCAGCTCGGTCGGGAGGGCCTACGAGCAGTACTTC. Protein sequence: CASSSVGRAYEQYF. The chain recombines TRBV11-2 with TRBJ2-7; 8 bases match TRBD2. Germline V lookup: CDR1 SGHAT, CDR2 FQNNGV. The CDR3 extends over 14 amino acids. V shed 4 bases, J shed 2 bases, and the junction held 4 bases outside the gene matches.

Here the CDR3 reads CATSPGSSNQPQHF. The CDR3 DNA is TGTGCCACCAGCCCAGGAAGCAGCAATCAGCCCCAGCATTTT. The J gene is TRBJ1-5, the V gene TRBV24-1; D not resolved. This CDR3 spans 14 amino acids. The V and J ends lost 7 bases and 1 base respectively, with 10 bases between them. Germline V lookup: CDR1 KGHDR, CDR2 SFDVKD.

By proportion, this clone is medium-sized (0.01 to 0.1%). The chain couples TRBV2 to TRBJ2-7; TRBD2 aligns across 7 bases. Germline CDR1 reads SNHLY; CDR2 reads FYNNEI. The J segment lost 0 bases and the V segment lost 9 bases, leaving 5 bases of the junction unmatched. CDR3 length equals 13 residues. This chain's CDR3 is CASTLADSYEQYF. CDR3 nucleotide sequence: TGTGCCAGTACGCTAGCGGACTCCTACGAGCAGTACTTC.

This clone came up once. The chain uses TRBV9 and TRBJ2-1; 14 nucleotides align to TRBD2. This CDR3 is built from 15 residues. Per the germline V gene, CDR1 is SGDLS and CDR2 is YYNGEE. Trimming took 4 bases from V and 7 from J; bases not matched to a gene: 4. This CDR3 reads CASSRLAGGQNEQFF. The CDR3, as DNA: TGTGCCAGCAGCCGACTAGCGGGGGGGCAAAATGAGCAGTTCTTC.

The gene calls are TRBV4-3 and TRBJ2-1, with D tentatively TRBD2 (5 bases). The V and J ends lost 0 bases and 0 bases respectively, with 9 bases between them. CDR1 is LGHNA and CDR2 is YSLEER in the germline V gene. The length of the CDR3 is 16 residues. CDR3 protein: CASSQEEDLSYNEQFF. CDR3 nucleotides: TGCGCCAGCAGCCAAGAGGAGGACCTCTCCTACAATGAGCAGTTCTTC.

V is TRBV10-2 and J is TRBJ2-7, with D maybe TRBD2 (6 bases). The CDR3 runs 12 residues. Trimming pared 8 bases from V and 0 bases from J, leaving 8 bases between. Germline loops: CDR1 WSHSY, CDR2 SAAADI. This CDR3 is CASGGLSYEQYF. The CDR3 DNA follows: TGCGCCAGCGGGGGACTCTCCTACGAGCAGTACTTC.

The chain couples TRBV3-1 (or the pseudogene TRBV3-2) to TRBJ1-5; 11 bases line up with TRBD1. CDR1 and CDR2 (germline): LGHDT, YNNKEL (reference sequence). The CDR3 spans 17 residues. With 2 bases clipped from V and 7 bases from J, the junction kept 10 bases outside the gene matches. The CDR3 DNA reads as TGTGCCAGCAGCCAATCCGGGACAGGGGGTTCGGGGCAGCCCCAGCATTTT. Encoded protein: CASSQSGTGGSGQPQHF.

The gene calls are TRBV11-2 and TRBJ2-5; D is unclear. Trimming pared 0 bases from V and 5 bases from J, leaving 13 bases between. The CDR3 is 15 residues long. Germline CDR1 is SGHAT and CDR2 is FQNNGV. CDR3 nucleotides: TGTGCCAGCAGCTTAGATCGAGGTTATTCTGAGACCCAGTACTTC. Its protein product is CASSLDRGYSETQYF.

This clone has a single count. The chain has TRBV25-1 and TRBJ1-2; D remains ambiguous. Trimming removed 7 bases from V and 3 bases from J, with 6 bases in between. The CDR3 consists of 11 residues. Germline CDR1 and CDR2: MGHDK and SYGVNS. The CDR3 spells CASMGHYGYTF. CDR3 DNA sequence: TGTGCCAGCATGGGCCACTATGGCTACACCTTC.